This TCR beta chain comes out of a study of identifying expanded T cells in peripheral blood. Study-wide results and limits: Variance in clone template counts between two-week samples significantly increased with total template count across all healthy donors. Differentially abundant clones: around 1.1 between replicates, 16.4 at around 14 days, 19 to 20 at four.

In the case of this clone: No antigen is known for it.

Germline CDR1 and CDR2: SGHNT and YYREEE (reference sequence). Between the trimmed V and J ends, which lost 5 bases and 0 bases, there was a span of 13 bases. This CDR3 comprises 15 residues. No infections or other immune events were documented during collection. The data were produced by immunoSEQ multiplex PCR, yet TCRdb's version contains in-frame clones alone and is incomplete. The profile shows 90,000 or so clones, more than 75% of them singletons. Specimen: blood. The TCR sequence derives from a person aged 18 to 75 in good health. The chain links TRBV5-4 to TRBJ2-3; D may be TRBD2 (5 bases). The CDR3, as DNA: TGTGCCAGCAGGAGGGAGTACCAGAGCACAGATACGCAGTATTTT. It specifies CASRREYQSTDTQYF.